This TCR beta chain stems from a study of T cell responses to AZD1222 COVID-19 vaccine. V lost 5 bases and J lost 4, with 14 bases in between. CDR3 size: 14 residues. Germline V gene sequence: CDR1 MNHEY, CDR2 SMNVEV (reference sequence). TCRdb keeps only in-frame clones here, not all; method: immunoSEQ multiplex PCR. The repertoire holds 150,000 to 160,000 clones, with 70% to 90% as singletons. In regard to this clone: Its target is not known.

General study findings and limits: Mapped onto spike, vaccine-associated CD4 TCRs spanned it and were dominant at 160-218 and 743-854.

The source is an adult in good health. The input for sequencing was peripheral blood, taken on day 0 of MenACWY control vaccination. The chain employs TRBV27 and TRBJ1-2, with D perhaps TRBD1 (6 bases). The CDR3 spells CASSSTGAGYGYTF. The CDR3 nucleotides read TGTGCCAGCAGTAGCACGGGGGCGGGCTATGGCTACACCTTC.